A single T cell receptor beta chain is shown here with its context. The antigen is undetermined. This CDR3 has 12 residues. CDR1 is PRHDT and CDR2 is FYEKMQ in the germline V gene (reference sequence). V was pared by 2 bases and J by 3 bases, with 4 bases between. The data stem from a study of early T cells in non-severe SARS-CoV-2 infection. Turning to the study itself: Bulk RNA isolated from unsorted whole blood underwent sequencing; chains were not paired.

Molecules of cDNA were individually given unique molecular identifiers that were attached to them. TCRdb reprocessed the 5' RACE reads with MiXCR, giving one entry per CDR3 protein. In the table there are around 80,000 distinct CDR3 sequences, over 9% of which are singletons. Study-wide results and caveats: There was a bias toward anti-spike CD8 responses in VDJdb matching, which missed private and CD4 specificities.

This clonotype was sampled from an adult who was a healthcare worker with PCR-confirmed SARS-CoV-2 infection or an uninfected control (not recorded which). The gene calls are TRBV13 and TRBJ1-1; D unresolved. The sample consisted of whole blood, taken at baseline. CDR3 in amino acids: CASSLRYTEAFF. CDR3 DNA: TGTGCCAGCAGCTTAAGGTACACTGAAGCTTTCTTT.